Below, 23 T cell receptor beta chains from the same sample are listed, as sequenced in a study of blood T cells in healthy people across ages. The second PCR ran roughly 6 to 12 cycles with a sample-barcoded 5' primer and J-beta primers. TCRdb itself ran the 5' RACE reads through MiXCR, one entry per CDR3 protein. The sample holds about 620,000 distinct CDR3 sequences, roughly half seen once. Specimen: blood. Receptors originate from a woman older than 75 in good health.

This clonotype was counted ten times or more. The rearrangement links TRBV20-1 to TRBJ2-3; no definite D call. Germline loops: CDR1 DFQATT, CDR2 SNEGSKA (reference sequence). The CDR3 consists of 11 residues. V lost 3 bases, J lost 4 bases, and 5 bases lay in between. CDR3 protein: CSASLADTQYF. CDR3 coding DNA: TGCAGTGCTAGTTTGGCAGATACGCAGTATTTT.

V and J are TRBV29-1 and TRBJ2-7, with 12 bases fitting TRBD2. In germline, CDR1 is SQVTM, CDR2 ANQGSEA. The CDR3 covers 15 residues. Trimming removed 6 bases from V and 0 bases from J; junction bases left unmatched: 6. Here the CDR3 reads CSVLRLAGVSYEQYF. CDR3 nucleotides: TGCAGCGTCTTGAGACTAGCGGGGGTCTCCTACGAGCAGTACTTC.

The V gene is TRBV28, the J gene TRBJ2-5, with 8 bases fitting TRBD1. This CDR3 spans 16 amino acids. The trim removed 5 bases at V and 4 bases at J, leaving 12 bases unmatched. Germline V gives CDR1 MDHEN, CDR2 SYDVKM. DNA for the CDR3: TGTGCCAGCAGTCCGGACAGGGTATGGGGCGGAGAGACCCAGTACTTC. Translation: CASSPDRVWGGETQYF.

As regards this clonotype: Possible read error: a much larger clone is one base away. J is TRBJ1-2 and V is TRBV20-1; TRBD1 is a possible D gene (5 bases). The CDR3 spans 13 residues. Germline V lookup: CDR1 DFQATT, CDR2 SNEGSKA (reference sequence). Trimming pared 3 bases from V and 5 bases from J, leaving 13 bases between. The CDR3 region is CSASYRDGYGYTF. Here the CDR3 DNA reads TGCAGTGCTAGCTATCGGGACGGTTATGGCTACACCTTC.

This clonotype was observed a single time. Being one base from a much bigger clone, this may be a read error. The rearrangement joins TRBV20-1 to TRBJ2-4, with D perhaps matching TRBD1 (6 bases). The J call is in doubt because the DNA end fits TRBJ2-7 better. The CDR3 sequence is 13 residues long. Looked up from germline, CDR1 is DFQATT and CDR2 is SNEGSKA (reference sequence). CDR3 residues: CSARGAGALEQYF. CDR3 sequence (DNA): TGCAGTGCTAGAGGGGCAGGGGCTCTCGAGCAGTACTTC.

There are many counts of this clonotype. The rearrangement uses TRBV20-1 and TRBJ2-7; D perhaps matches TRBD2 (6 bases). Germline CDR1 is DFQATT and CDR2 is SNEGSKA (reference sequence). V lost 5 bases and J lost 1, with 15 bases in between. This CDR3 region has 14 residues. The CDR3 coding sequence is TGCAGTGCTCGGCCGGGACTCCCATCCTACGAGCAGTACTTC. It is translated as CSARPGLPSYEQYF.

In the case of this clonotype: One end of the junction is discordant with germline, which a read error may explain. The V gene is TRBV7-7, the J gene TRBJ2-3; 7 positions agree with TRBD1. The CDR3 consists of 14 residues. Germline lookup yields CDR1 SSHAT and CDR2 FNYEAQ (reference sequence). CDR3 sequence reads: CASSQTGSTDTQYF. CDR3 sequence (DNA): TGTGCTAGCAGCCAGACAGGGAGCACAGATACGCAGTATTTT. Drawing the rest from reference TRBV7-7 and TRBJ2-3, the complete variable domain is GAGVSQSPRYKVTKRGQDVTLRCDPISSHATLYWYQQALGQGPEFLTYFNYEAQPDKSGLPSDRFSAERPEGSISTLTIQRTEQRDSAMYRCASSQTGSTDTQYFGPGTRLTVL.

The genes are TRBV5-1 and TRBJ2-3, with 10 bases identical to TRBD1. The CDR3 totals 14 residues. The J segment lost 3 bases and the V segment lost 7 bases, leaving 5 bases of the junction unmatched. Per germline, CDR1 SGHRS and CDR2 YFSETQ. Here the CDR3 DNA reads TGCGCCAGCCGACAGGGGGCTCGAACAGATACGCAGTATTTT. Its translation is CASRQGARTDTQYF. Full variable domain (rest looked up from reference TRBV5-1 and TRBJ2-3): KAGVTQTPRYLIKTRGQQVTLSCSPISGHRSVSWYQQTPGQGLQFLFEYFSETQRNKGNFPGRFSGRQFSNSRSEMNVSTLELGDSALYLCASRQGARTDTQYFGPGTRLTVL.

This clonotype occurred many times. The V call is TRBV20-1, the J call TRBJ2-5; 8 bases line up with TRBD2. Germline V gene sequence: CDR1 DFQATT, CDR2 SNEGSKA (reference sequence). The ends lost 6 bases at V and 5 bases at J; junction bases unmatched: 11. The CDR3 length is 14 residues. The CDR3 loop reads CSASAGDQGETQYF. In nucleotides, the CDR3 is TGCAGTGCGTCAGCGGGAGACCAGGGGGAGACCCAGTACTTC.

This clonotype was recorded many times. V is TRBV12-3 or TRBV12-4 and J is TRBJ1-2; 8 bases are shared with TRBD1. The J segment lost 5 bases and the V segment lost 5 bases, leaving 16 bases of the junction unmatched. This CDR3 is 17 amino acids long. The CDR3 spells CASSPRYGRGRGYGYTF. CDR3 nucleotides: TGTGCCAGCAGTCCTCGGTATGGCAGGGGGCGTGGGTATGGCTACACCTTC.

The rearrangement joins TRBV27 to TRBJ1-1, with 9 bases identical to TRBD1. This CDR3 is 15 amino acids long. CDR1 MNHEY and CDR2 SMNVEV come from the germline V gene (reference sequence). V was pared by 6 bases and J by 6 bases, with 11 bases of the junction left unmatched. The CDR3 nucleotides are TGTGCCAGCAGGAGCCTTGGACAGGGGAGCCCTGAAGCTTTCTTT. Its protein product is CASRSLGQGSPEAFF.

CDR3 sequence (DNA): TGTGCCAGCAGGGGGGGGACAGTATCCTACGAGCAGTACTTC. Its protein product is CASRGGTVSYEQYF. The rearrangement links TRBV2 to TRBJ2-5; D is perhaps TRBD1 or TRBD2 (7 bases each). Gene TRBJ2-7 matches the end of the DNA better, so the J call may be wrong. CDR1 and CDR2 (germline): SNHLY, FYNNEI. This CDR3 has 14 amino acids.

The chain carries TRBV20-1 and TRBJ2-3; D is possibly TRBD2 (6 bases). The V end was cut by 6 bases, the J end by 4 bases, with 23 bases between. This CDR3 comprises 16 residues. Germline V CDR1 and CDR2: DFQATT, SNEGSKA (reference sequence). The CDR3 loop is CSADTLGGVNADTQYF. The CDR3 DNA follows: TGCAGTGCCGATACATTGGGCGGGGTAAATGCAGATACGCAGTATTTT.

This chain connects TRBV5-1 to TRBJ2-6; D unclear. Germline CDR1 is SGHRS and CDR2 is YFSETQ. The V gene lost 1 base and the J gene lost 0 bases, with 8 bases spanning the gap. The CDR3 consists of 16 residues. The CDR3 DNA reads TGCGCCAGCAGCTTGTTATGGAACTCTGGGGCCAACGTCCTGACTTTC. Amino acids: CASSLLWNSGANVLTF.

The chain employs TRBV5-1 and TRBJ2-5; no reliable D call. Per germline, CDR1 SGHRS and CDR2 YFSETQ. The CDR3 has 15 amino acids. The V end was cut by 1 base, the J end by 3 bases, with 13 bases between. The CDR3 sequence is CASSLQGPVKETQYF. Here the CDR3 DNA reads TGCGCCAGCAGCTTGCAAGGGCCGGTTAAAGAGACCCAGTACTTC.

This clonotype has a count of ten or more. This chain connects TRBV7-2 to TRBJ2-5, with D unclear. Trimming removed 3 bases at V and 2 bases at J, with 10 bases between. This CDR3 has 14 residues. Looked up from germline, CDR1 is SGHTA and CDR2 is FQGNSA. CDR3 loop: CASSLMTDQETQYF. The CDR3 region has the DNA TGTGCCAGCAGCTTGATGACGGATCAAGAGACCCAGTACTTC.

The CDR3 sequence: CSEGPRVVGSNQPQHF. The CDR3 coding sequence is TGCAGTGAGGGCCCGAGGGTTGTTGGTAGCAATCAGCCCCAGCATTTT. The chain combines TRBV20-1 with TRBJ1-5; D call uncertain. The V gene lost 7 bases and the J gene lost 0 bases, with 19 bases spanning the gap. Germline CDR1 and CDR2: DFQATT and SNEGSKA (reference sequence). The CDR3 runs to 16 residues.

CDR3 amino acids: CASSWGFTSGVNEQYF. The CDR3 DNA reads as TGTGCCAGCAGTTGGGGATTCACTAGCGGGGTTAATGAGCAGTACTTC. The V and J genes are TRBV27 and TRBJ2-7, with TRBD2 matching 10 bases. CDR3 length equals 16 residues. Germline CDR1 is MNHEY and CDR2 is SMNVEV (reference sequence). V dropped 4 bases and J dropped 7; count of bases not matched to a gene: 13.

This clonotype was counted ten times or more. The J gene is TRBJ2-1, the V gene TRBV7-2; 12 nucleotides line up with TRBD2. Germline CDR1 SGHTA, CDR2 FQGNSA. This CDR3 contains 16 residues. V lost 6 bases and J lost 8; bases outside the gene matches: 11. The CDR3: CASRSTSGRVVDEQFF. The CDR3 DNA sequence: TGTGCCAGCAGGTCGACTAGCGGGAGAGTAGTGGATGAGCAGTTCTTC.

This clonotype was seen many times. CDR3 coding DNA: TGTGCCAGCAGCATCCGGGACGACCGCACAGATACGCAGTATTTT. Translating it yields CASSIRDDRTDTQYF. The gene calls are TRBV7-9 and TRBJ2-3; D assignment may be TRBD1 or TRBD2 (5 bases each). The CDR3 is 15 residues long. Germline-derived CDR1 and CDR2 are SEHNR and FQNEAQ (reference sequence). V lost 5 bases and J lost 1, with 13 bases in between.

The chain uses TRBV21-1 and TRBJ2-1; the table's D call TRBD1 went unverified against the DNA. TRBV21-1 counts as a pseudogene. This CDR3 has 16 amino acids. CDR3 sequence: CASSKTGTGGVNEQFF. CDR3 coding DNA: TGTGCCAGCAGCAAAACGGGGACAGGGGGAGTAAATGAGCAGTTCTTC.

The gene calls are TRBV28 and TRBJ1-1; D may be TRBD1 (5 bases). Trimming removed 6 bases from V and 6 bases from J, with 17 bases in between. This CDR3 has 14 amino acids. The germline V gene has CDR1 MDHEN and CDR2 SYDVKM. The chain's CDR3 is CASSQGPYGPEAFF. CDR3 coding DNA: TGTGCCAGCAGCCAGGGACCTTACGGCCCTGAAGCTTTCTTT.

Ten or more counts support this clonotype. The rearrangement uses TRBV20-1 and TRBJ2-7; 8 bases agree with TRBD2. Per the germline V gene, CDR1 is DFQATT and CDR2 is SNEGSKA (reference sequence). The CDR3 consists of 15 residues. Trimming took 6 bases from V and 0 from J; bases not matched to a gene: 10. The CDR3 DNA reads TGCAGTGCAGATACGGGGGGGCGGAGCTCCTACGAGCAGTACTTC. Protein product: CSADTGGRSSYEQYF.